These 10 T cell receptor beta chains originate from one sample sequenced in a study of blood T cell repertoires in COVID-19. The table came from immunoSEQ multiplex PCR; TCRdb's copy has only in-frame clones and leaves some out. The top ten clones hold 2.2% of a sample with about 160,000 clones, 84% of them seen once. The sequencing input was peripheral blood. These receptor sequences come from a man in his 70s with acute or convalescent COVID-19.

This rearrangement joins TRBV27 to TRBJ2-1; 11 nucleotides line up with TRBD2. Trimming removed 7 bases from V and 5 bases from J; junction bases left unmatched: 10. Germline CDR1 reads MNHEY; CDR2 reads SMNVEV (reference sequence). The CDR3 is 16 amino acids. In DNA form, the CDR3 reads TGTGCCAGCAAAGGGACTAGCGGAAAAAGTAACAATGAGCAGTTCTTC. It translates to CASKGTSGKSNNEQFF.

The V call is TRBV6-6, the J call TRBJ2-3; 7 bases align to TRBD2. Germline CDR1 and CDR2: MNHNY and SVGAGI (reference sequence). The CDR3 has 11 residues. V trimming: 5 bases; J trimming: 9 bases; junction bases outside the gene matches: 2. The CDR3 spells CASSLAATQYF. CDR3 DNA: TGTGCCAGCAGTCTAGCGGCCACGCAGTATTTT.

The CDR3 sequence is CASSVRGGGAYEQYF. For the CDR3, the DNA is TGTGCCAGCAGCGTAAGAGGCGGGGGGGCCTACGAGCAGTACTTC. The chain uses TRBV9 and TRBJ2-7, with 9 bases identical to TRBD2. V shed 1 base, J shed 2 bases, and the junction held 4 bases outside the gene matches. CDR1 and CDR2 from the germline V gene are SGDLS and YYNGEE. CDR3 size: 15 residues.

This clone was recorded a few times. V usage is TRBV9 and J usage is TRBJ2-1, with 9 bases fitting TRBD2. Germline loops: CDR1 SGDLS, CDR2 YYNGEE. The CDR3 spans 15 residues. With 4 bases clipped from V and 0 bases from J, the junction kept 2 bases outside the gene matches. The CDR3 loop is CASSFSGSSYNEQFF. CDR3 nucleotide sequence: TGTGCCAGCAGCTTTAGCGGGAGCTCCTACAATGAGCAGTTCTTC.

The chain recombines TRBV7-2 with TRBJ2-3, with TRBD2 identical over 9 bases. The junction had 12 bases not matched to a gene; V was cut back by 7 bases and J by 4 bases. Germline V gene data show CDR1 as SGHTA and CDR2 as FQGNSA. This CDR3 is built from 16 residues. CDR3 bases: TGTGCCAGCAAGATCATGCGGGGGGGCGCGTCAGATACGCAGTATTTT. Protein: CASKIMRGGASDTQYF.

The chain links TRBV28 to TRBJ2-7, with 9 bases fitting TRBD1. The CDR3 sequence is 15 residues long. Trimming took 7 bases from V and 5 from J; bases not matched to a gene: 12. The germline gives CDR1 MDHEN, CDR2 SYDVKM. The CDR3 coding sequence is TGTGCCAGCATATCCGGGGACAGGGATATAGACGAGCAGTACTTC. Its protein product is CASISGDRDIDEQYF.

In this sample, this clone turned up once. This chain uses TRBV29-1 with TRBJ2-1; D is possibly TRBD2 (6 bases). Germline V CDR1 and CDR2: SQVTM, ANQGSEA. The V and J ends lost 5 bases and 4 bases respectively, with 15 bases between them. The CDR3 totals 14 residues. In DNA form, the CDR3 reads TGCAGCGTTCCGGGACTCTTCATATACAATGAGCAGTTCTTC. Translated: CSVPGLFIYNEQFF.

The genes are TRBV3-1 (or the pseudogene TRBV3-2) and TRBJ1-3, with D uncertain. V lost 0 bases and J 0 bases, leaving 12 bases between the germline ends. The V gene's germline CDR1 is LGHDT and CDR2 YNNKEL (reference sequence). The CDR3 spans 17 residues. Here the CDR3 reads CASSQEVFSFSGNTIYF. CDR3 bases: TGTGCCAGCAGCCAAGAGGTTTTCAGTTTCTCTGGAAACACCATATATTTT.

The J gene is TRBJ2-7, the V gene TRBV5-5, with D possibly being TRBD1 (6 bases). The length of the CDR3 is 14 residues. Germline CDR1 is SGHKS and CDR2 is YYEKEE (reference sequence). Trimming shortened V by 4 bases and J by 3 bases, and 14 bases separated the two germline ends. In DNA, the CDR3 is TGTGCCAGCAGCCTGGGGACACCCCACTACGAGCAGTACTTC. It specifies CASSLGTPHYEQYF.

This clone was observed a single time. The V gene is TRBV11-2, the J gene TRBJ2-3, with 11 bases that match TRBD2. This CDR3 is 19 amino acids long. Germline V CDR1 and CDR2: SGHAT, FQNNGV. Germline trimming cut 0 bases from V and 4 bases from J; bases unmatched to any gene: 12. CDR3 protein: CASSLDYSRLAGFSDTQYF. The CDR3 DNA sequence: TGTGCCAGCAGCTTAGACTACTCCCGACTAGCGGGATTCTCAGATACGCAGTATTTT.